Below are 8 T cell receptor beta chains sequenced from a single sample in a study of T cells in Graves' hyperthyroidism and ophthalmopathy. TCR beta CDR3 region amplification was performed from RNA transcripts. The HTBI set primed first-round TCR CDR3 RT-PCR. Via MiXCR, TCRdb re-called the multiplex PCR reads, giving one row per CDR3 protein. The table includes under 250,000 distinct CDR3 sequences, almost 25% detected once. Sequencing was done on a sample of blood. Every receptor here comes from a woman between 40 and 50 years old with Graves' ophthalmopathy.

The chain employs TRBV28 and TRBJ2-7; D not certain. The length of the CDR3 is 14 residues. Trimming left V 4 bases short and J 1 base short, with 11 bases between. The germline V gene encodes CDR1 MDHEN and CDR2 SYDVKM. CDR3 nucleotide sequence: TGTGCCAGCAGTTCCGCCGGGTTATCCTACGAGCAGTACTTC. The encoded protein is CASSSAGLSYEQYF. Filled out from reference TRBV28 and TRBJ2-7, the complete variable domain reads DVKVTQSSRYLVKRTGEKVFLECVQDMDHENMFWYRQDPGLGLRLIYFSYDVKMKEKGDIPEGYSVSREKKERFSLILESASTNQTSMYLCASSSAGLSYEQYFGPGTRLTVT.

In this sample, this clonotype turned up many times. The rearrangement links TRBV28 to TRBJ2-5; D is uncertain. Trimming pared 0 bases from V and 4 bases from J, leaving 6 bases between. Per germline, CDR1 MDHEN and CDR2 SYDVKM. The CDR3 has 13 residues. CDR3 protein: CASSLWQAETQYF. The CDR3 DNA follows: TGTGCCAGCAGTTTATGGCAGGCAGAGACCCAGTACTTC.

This clonotype was seen repeatedly, ten times or more. The CDR3 reads CAWTTDLAGQETQYF. The CDR3 DNA is TGTGCCTGGACGACTGATCTAGCGGGGCAAGAGACCCAGTACTTC. The chain has TRBV30 and TRBJ2-5; TRBD2 agrees at 9 bases. After removal of 4 bases from V and 2 bases from J, the junction contained 8 bases not matched to a gene. Germline V gene lookup returns CDR1 GTSNPN and CDR2 SVGIG (reference sequence). CDR3 length: 15 residues.

This clonotype showed up just once. CDR3 protein: CASSSILGGGEQYF. CDR3 in DNA: TGTGCCAGCAGCTCAATACTAGGCGGGGGGGAGCAGTACTTC. The rearrangement joins TRBV7-8 to TRBJ2-7, with 8 nucleotides matching TRBD2. The CDR3 length is 14 residues. Germline CDR1 is SGHVS and CDR2 is FQNEAQ. V gave up 4 bases and J gave up 7 bases; unmatched junction bases: 9.

This clonotype was seen a few times. A much larger clone lies a single base off, so this may be a read error. The chain joins TRBV6-1 to TRBJ2-7, with D possibly matching TRBD1 (5 bases). The CDR3 extends over 10 amino acids. With 8 bases removed from V and 6 bases from J, the gap between germline ends came to 8 bases. Germline V gene data show CDR1 as MNHNS and CDR2 as SASEGT. The CDR3 is CASGRGEQYF. The CDR3 bases are TGTGCCAGCGGTAGGGGCGAGCAGTACTTC.

Ten or more counts support this clonotype. The V gene is TRBV28, the J gene TRBJ1-2; unclear D gene. Germline V gene lookup returns CDR1 MDHEN and CDR2 SYDVKM. V lost 3 bases, J lost 8 bases, and 10 bases lay in between. This CDR3 comprises 12 residues. CDR3 amino acids: CASSFRVGGYTF. The CDR3 DNA sequence: TGTGCCAGCAGTTTTAGAGTGGGCGGCTACACCTTC.

Of note for this clonotype: A much larger clone differs from this one at a single base, so this may be a read error. The gene calls are TRBV6-1 and TRBJ1-2; 10 bases are a match to TRBD1. The V and J ends lost 11 bases and 5 bases, in that order; junction bases with no gene match: 8. CDR1 and CDR2 (germline): MNHNS, SASEGT. CDR3 length equals 13 residues. This chain's CDR3 is CARGQGGMYGYTF. CDR3 in DNA: TGTGCCCGCGGACAGGGGGGAATGTATGGCTACACCTTC.

The V and J genes are TRBV12-3 or TRBV12-4 and TRBJ2-2, with D unclear. The ends were cut back, 6 bases at V and 8 bases at J, with 10 bases in the middle. The CDR3 is made up of 12 amino acids. The CDR3 sequence is CASRRNGGELFF. The CDR3, as DNA: TGTGCCAGCAGACGAAACGGGGGGGAGCTGTTTTTT.